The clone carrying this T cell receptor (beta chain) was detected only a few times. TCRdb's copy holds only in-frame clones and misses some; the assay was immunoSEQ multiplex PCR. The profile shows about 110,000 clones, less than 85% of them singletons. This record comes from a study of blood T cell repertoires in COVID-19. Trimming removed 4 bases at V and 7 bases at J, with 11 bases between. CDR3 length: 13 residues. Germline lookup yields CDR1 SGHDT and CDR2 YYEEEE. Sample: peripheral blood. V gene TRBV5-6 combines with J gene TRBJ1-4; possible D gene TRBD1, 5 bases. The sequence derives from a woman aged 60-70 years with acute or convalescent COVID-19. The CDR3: CASSDGGSEKLFF. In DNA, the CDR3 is TGTGCCAGCAGCGATGGGGGGAGTGAAAAACTGTTTTTT.